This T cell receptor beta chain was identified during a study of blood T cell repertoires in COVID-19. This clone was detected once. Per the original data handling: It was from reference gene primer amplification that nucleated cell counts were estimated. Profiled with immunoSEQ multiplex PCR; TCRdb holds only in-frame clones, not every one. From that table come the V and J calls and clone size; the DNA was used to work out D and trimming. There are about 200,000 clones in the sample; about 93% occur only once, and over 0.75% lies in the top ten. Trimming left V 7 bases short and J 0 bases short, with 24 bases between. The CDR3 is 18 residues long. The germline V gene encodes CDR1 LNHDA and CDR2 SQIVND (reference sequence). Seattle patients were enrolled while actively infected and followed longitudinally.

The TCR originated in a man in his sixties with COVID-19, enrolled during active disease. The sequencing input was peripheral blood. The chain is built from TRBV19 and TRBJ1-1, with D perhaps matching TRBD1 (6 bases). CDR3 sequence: CASIPFGGQGWMNTEAFF. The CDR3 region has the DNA TGTGCCAGTATTCCATTTGGTGGGCAGGGGTGGATGAACACTGAAGCTTTCTTT.